These 23 T cell receptor beta chains originate from one sample sequenced in a study of a mutant IDH1 vaccine in newly diagnosed glioma. These TCRs' antigens remain unknown. Profiling relied on immunoSEQ multiplex PCR, and the TCRdb table lists in-frame clones only, not all of them. The sample has approximately 82,000 clones; around 85% are singletons. Time point here: week 23, last vaccination. Vaccine doses each comprised 300 ug of mutant IDH1 20-mer peptide, with topical imiquimod. This material consisted of PBMCs, taken from a glioma patient whose treatment included an IDH1 peptide vaccine. Every receptor here comes from a man aged 25-45 years with glioma. Some clones in this sample may be carry-over from other donors' samples.

This chain connects TRBV27 to TRBJ2-5; D is unresolved. The length of the CDR3 is 15 residues. Trimming shortened V by 0 bases and J by 5 bases, and 13 bases separated the two germline ends. Germline V lookup: CDR1 MNHEY, CDR2 SMNVEV (reference sequence). CDR3 sequence reads: CASSLSRSPQETQYF. CDR3 DNA sequence: TGTGCCAGCAGTTTATCGCGGTCACCCCAGGAGACCCAGTACTTC.

The chain employs TRBV29-1 and TRBJ1-2, with unresolved D. The germline V gene encodes CDR1 SQVTM and CDR2 ANQGSEA. CDR3 length equals 13 residues. The V end lost 3 bases, the J end lost 4 bases, and 12 bases lay between the germline ends. CDR3 residues: CSVDREYGYGYTF. The CDR3, as DNA: TGCAGCGTTGATAGGGAATATGGCTATGGCTACACCTTC.

The chain links TRBV6-6 to TRBJ2-7; TRBD1 or TRBD2 may be the D gene (5 bases each). The germline gives CDR1 MNHNY, CDR2 SVGAGI (reference sequence). Trimming stripped 3 bases from V and 0 bases from J, with 15 bases between. The CDR3 contains 16 residues. In DNA, the CDR3 is TGTGCCAGCAGTTATTGGGACGCCGCGAGCTCCTACGAGCAGTACTTC. This encodes CASSYWDAASSYEQYF.

CDR3 protein: CASGAGGQSGYTF. The DNA of the CDR3 is TGTGCCAGCGGCGCTGGGGGGCAGAGTGGCTACACCTTC. This sequence joins TRBV2 and TRBJ1-2; a possible D gene is TRBD1 (6 bases). V was pared by 8 bases and J by 7 bases, with 17 bases between. Germline V gives CDR1 SNHLY, CDR2 FYNNEI. The CDR3 spans 13 residues.

The V gene is TRBV7-8, the J gene TRBJ2-5; D could derive from TRBD1 or TRBD2 (5 bases each). V dropped 4 bases and J dropped 5 bases, with 23 bases sitting between them. CDR3 length: 17 residues. Germline loops: CDR1 SGHVS, CDR2 FQNEAQ. The CDR3 coding sequence is TGTGCCAGCAGCTCTATCGTTGGGTATTCGGGACCGGAGACCCAGTACTTC. Translation gives CASSSIVGYSGPETQYF.

The CDR3 sequence: CASSQDPQGASWVAFF. The CDR3 DNA reads as TGTGCCAGCAGCCAAGATCCCCAGGGGGCGAGCTGGGTCGCTTTCTTT. The chain combines TRBV4-2 with TRBJ1-1; 8 nucleotides agree with TRBD1. This CDR3 is 16 amino acids long. With V trimmed by 0 bases and J by 11 bases, 14 bases remained unmatched. Germline CDR1 and CDR2: LGHNA and YNFKEQ.

This chain joins TRBV14 and TRBJ2-5; no definite D call. The CDR3 spans 11 residues. Germline V gene data show CDR1 as SGHDN and CDR2 as FVKESK. Trimming left V 3 bases short and J 2 bases short, with 1 base between. Written as DNA, the CDR3 is TGTGCCAGCAGCCAGCAAGAGACCCAGTACTTC. This encodes CASSQQETQYF. Complete variable domain (other parts from reference TRBV14 and TRBJ2-5): EAGVTQFPSHSVIEKGQTVTLRCDPISGHDNLYWYRRVMGKEIKFLLHFVKESKQDESGMPNNRFLAERTGGTYSTLKVQPAELEDSGVYFCASSQQETQYFGPGTRLLVL.

The chain links TRBV28 to TRBJ1-1, with TRBD1 identical over 9 bases. The length of the CDR3 is 16 residues. Trimming cost V 3 bases and J 4 bases; bases outside gene matches: 9. Germline V gene data show CDR1 as MDHEN and CDR2 as SYDVKM. The CDR3 DNA reads as TGTGCCAGCAGTTTTTTGGGACAGGGATTTTTCACTGAAGCTTTCTTT. Translation: CASSFLGQGFFTEAFF.

J is TRBJ2-7 and V is TRBV4-1, with no clear D. The germline V gene has CDR1 MGHRA and CDR2 YSYEKL. Between the trimmed V and J ends, which lost 5 bases and 1 base, there was a span of 15 bases. There are 15 residues in the CDR3. CDR3 residues: CASSVADTPSYEQYF. As DNA, the CDR3 is TGCGCCAGCAGCGTGGCAGATACACCGTCCTACGAGCAGTACTTC.

The CDR3 sequence is CASSLEVRPYGYTF. In DNA, the CDR3 is TGTGCCAGCAGCTTGGAAGTCCGACCATATGGCTACACCTTC. V and J are TRBV5-6 and TRBJ1-2; D is unresolved. Germline V gene data show CDR1 as SGHDT and CDR2 as YYEEEE. The CDR3 sequence is 14 residues long. Between the trimmed V and J ends, which lost 0 bases and 5 bases, there was a span of 11 bases.

The chain couples TRBV28 to TRBJ1-1; no reliable D call. Germline loops: CDR1 MDHEN, CDR2 SYDVKM. CDR3 size: 20 residues. The V end lost 3 bases, the J end lost 0 bases, and 26 bases lay between the germline ends. CDR3 in DNA: TGTGCCAGCAGTTTTGGCCCCCACGGGTCCCCCTTCTCCATGAACACTGAAGCTTTCTTT. The encoded protein is CASSFGPHGSPFSMNTEAFF.

The chain employs TRBV11-2 and TRBJ2-7; unclear D gene. The V gene lost 2 bases and the J gene lost 6 bases, with 14 bases spanning the gap. Germline V gives CDR1 SGHAT, CDR2 FQNNGV. The length of the CDR3 is 14 residues. The CDR3 DNA reads TGTGCCAGCAGCTTACGTTACAGCCTGGGCGAGCAGTACTTC. This translates into CASSLRYSLGEQYF.

The chain couples TRBV9 to TRBJ2-7, with D hard to call. The length of the CDR3 is 13 residues. Germline CDR1 SGDLS, CDR2 YYNGEE. With 3 bases removed from V and 4 bases from J, the gap between germline ends came to 11 bases. CDR3 protein: CASSGGAAYEQYF. The CDR3 DNA reads TGTGCCAGCAGCGGCGGAGCCGCTTACGAGCAGTACTTC. The whole variable domain, filled in from reference TRBV9 and TRBJ2-7, reads DSGVTQTPKHLITATGQRVTLRCSPRSGDLSVYWYQQSLDQGLQFLIQYYNGEERAKGNILERFSAQQFPDLHSELNLSSLELGDSALYFCASSGGAAYEQYFGPGTRLTVT.

The genes are TRBV6-1 and TRBJ1-6; D is unresolved. Germline V gives CDR1 MNHNS, CDR2 SASEGT. Deletions cut 7 bases from V and 7 bases from J, with 8 bases between. There are 12 residues in the CDR3. The DNA for the CDR3 is TGTGCCAGCAAAACAGTAAATTCACCCCTCCACTTT. Amino acids: CASKTVNSPLHF.

The rearrangement uses TRBV2 and TRBJ2-7; D is perhaps TRBD1 (5 bases). Trimming removed 6 bases at V and 4 bases at J, with 16 bases between. Germline values: CDR1 SNHLY, CDR2 FYNNEI. CDR3 length: 14 amino acids. CDR3 loop: CASRAAFRVYEQYF. The CDR3 DNA reads as TGTGCCAGCAGAGCAGCGTTCAGGGTTTACGAGCAGTACTTC.

The V gene is TRBV9, the J gene TRBJ2-1; TRBD2 might be the D (6 bases). V was trimmed by 5 bases and J by 7 bases, leaving 22 bases between them. The CDR3 is 16 residues long. CDR1 is SGDLS and CDR2 is YYNGEE in the germline V gene. CDR3 protein: CASSSDLLAPGNEQFF. The CDR3 DNA is TGTGCCAGCAGTTCAGATTTGCTAGCGCCGGGGAATGAGCAGTTCTTC.

The chain is built from TRBV7-2 and TRBJ2-1, with D uncertain. The germline V gene has CDR1 SGHTA and CDR2 FQGNSA. This CDR3 has 13 amino acids. Trimming shortened V by 8 bases and J by 0 bases, and 8 bases separated the two germline ends. The CDR3 reads CASARLSYNEQFF. In DNA, the CDR3 is TGTGCCAGCGCTCGGCTCTCCTACAATGAGCAGTTCTTC.

Written as DNA, the CDR3 is TGTGCCTGGAGAAGGGACAGGCCCTATGGCTACACCTTC. It specifies CAWRRDRPYGYTF. The chain joins TRBV30 to TRBJ1-2; 8 nucleotides line up with TRBD1. Germline assignment: CDR1 GTSNPN and CDR2 SVGIG (reference sequence). The CDR3 has 13 residues. V was pared by 3 bases and J by 4 bases, with 4 bases of the junction left unmatched.

The V gene is TRBV4-2, the J gene TRBJ2-2; TRBD1 is a possible D gene (7 bases). The CDR3 is 17 amino acids. V shed 3 bases and J shed 7 bases, with 21 bases lying between them. Per the germline V gene, CDR1 is LGHNA and CDR2 is YNFKEQ. The CDR3 region is CASSHSQGGSSVGELFF. The CDR3 nucleotides read TGTGCCAGCAGCCATAGCCAGGGGGGCAGTTCGGTCGGGGAGCTGTTTTTT.

This chain links TRBV11-1 with TRBJ2-4, with D possibly being TRBD2 (7 bases). V was pared by 5 bases and J by 2 bases, with 13 bases between. The CDR3 sequence is 15 residues long. Germline-derived CDR1 and CDR2 are SGHAT and FQDESV (reference sequence). The CDR3 region is CASSQGRGPKNIQYF. The DNA of the CDR3 is TGTGCCAGCAGCCAGGGGCGGGGGCCCAAAAACATTCAGTACTTC.

The genes are TRBV9 and TRBJ2-6; D unclear. The CDR3 has 15 amino acids. Germline CDR1 SGDLS, CDR2 YYNGEE. With 3 bases removed from V and 4 bases from J, the gap between germline ends came to 11 bases. CDR3 nucleotide sequence: TGTGCCAGCAGCGGTCAGACGGAAGGGGCCAACGTCCTGACTTTC. It encodes CASSGQTEGANVLTF.

The chain links TRBV28 to TRBJ2-5; D not resolved. The DNA end is a closer match to TRBJ2-7, so the J assignment may be wrong. This CDR3 is built from 11 residues. Germline CDR1 MDHEN, CDR2 SYDVKM. CDR3 protein: CASSIQYEQYF. In DNA, the CDR3 is TGTGCCAGCAGTATCCAGTACGAGCAGTACTTC.

The chain employs TRBV9 and TRBJ2-1; 7 positions agree with TRBD2. The CDR3 contains 12 residues. CDR1 is SGDLS and CDR2 is YYNGEE in the germline V gene. Trimming removed 3 bases from V and 12 bases from J; junction bases left unmatched: 6. In nucleotides, the CDR3 is TGTGCCAGCAGCGCTAGGGAGGGAGGGCAGTTCTTC. Its translation: CASSAREGGQFF.